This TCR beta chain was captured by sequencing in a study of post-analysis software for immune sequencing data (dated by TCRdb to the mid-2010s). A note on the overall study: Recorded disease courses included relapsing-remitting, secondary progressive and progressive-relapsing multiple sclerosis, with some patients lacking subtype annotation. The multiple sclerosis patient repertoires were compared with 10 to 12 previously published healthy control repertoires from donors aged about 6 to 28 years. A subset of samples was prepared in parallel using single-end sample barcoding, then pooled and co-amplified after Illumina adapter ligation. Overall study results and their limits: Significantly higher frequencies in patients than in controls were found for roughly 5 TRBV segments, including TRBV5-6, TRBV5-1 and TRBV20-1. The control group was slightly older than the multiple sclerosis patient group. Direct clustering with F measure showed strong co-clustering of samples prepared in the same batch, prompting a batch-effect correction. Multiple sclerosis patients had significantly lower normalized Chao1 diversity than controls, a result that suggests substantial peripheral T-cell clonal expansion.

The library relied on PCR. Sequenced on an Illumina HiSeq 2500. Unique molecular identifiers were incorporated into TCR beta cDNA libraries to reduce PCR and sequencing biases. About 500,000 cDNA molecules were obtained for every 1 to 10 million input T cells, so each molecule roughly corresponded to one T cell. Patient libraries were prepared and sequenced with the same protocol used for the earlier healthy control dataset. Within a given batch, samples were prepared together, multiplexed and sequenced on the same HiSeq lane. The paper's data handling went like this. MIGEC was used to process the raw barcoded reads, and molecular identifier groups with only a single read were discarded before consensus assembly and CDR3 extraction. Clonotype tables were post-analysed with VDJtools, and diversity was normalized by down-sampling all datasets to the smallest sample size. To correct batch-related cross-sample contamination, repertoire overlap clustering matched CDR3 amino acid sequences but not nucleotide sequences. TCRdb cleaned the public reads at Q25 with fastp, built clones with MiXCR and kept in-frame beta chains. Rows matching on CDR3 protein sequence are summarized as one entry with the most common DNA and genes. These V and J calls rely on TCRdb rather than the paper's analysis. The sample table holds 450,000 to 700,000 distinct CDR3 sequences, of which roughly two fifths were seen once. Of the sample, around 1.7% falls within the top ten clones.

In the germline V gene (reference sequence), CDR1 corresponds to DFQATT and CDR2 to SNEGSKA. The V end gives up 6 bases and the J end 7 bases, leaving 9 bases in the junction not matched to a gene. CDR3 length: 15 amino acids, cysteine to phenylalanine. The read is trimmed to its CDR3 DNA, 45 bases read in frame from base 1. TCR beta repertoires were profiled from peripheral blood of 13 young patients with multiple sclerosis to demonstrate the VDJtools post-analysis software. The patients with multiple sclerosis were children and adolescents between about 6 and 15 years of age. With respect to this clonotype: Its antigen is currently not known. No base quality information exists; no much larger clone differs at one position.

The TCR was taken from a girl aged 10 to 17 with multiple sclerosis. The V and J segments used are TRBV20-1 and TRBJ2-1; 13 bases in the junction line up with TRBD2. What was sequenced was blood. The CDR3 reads CSALRTSGRDNEQFF. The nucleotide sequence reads TGCAGTGCCCTCAGGACTAGCGGGAGAGATAATGAGCAGTTCTTC.